This entry describes one TCR beta chain. Libraries were prepared by immunoSEQ multiplex PCR; TCRdb keeps only in-frame clonotypes and omits some of them. The sample yields almost 100,000 clones, around nine tenths seen once. These data are taken from a study of blood T cell repertoires in COVID-19. Across the whole study: Sample material is recorded as cDNA or gDNA derived from T cells, B-cell-depleted T cells, or PBMCs.

V lost 5 bases, J lost 4 bases, and 1 base stayed unmatched. Germline assignment: CDR1 MNHNY and CDR2 SVGAGI (reference sequence). The CDR3 consists of 13 residues. The sequence was obtained from a man in his forties or fifties with acute or convalescent COVID-19. V and J are TRBV6-6 and TRBJ1-3; 8 bases match TRBD1. Material for sequencing was peripheral blood. The CDR3 loop is CASSGTGGNTIYF. The DNA of the CDR3 is TGTGCCAGCAGTGGGACAGGCGGAAACACCATATATTTT.